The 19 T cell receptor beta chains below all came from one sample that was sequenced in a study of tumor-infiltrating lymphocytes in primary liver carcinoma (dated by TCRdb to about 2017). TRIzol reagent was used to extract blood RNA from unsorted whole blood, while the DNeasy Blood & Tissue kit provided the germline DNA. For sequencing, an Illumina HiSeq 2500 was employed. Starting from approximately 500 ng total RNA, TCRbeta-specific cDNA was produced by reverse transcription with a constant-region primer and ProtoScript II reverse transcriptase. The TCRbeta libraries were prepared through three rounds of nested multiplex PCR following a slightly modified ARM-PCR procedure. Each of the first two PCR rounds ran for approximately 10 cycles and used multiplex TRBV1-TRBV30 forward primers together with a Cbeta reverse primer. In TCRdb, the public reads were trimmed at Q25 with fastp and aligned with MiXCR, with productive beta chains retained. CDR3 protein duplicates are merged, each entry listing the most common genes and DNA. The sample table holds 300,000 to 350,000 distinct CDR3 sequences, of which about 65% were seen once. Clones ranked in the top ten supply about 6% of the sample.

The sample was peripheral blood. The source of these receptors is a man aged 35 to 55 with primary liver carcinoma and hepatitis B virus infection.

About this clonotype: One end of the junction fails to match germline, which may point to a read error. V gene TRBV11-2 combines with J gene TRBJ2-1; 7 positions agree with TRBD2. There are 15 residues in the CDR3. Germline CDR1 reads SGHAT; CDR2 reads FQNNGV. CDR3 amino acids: CVSKIGGSSYNEQFF. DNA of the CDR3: TGTGTCAGCAAAATCGGCGGGAGCTCCTACAATGAGCAGTTCTTC.

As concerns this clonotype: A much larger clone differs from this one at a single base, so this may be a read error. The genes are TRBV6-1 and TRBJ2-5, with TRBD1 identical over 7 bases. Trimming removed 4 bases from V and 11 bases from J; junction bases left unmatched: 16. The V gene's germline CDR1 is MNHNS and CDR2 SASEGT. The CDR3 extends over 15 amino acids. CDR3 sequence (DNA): TGTGCCAGCAGTGTCTACGGGGACAGCCGAGGGTTGCAGTACTTC. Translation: CASSVYGDSRGLQYF.

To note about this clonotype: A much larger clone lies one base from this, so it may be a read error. DNA of the CDR3: TGTGCCAGCAGTTGGATAGCCAACACCGGGGAGCTGTTTTTT. Translated: CASSWIANTGELFF. This rearrangement joins TRBV12-3 or TRBV12-4 to TRBJ2-2; D is unresolved. Trimming took 4 bases from V and 2 from J, leaving 8 bases between them. The CDR3 extends over 14 amino acids.

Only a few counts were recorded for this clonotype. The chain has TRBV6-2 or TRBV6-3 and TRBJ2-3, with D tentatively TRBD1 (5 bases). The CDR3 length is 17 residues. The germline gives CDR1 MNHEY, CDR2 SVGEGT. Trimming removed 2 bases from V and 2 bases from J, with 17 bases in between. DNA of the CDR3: TGTGCCAGCAGTTACATTTCTGGGCAGGGATTCACAGATACGCAGTATTTT. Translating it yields CASSYISGQGFTDTQYF.

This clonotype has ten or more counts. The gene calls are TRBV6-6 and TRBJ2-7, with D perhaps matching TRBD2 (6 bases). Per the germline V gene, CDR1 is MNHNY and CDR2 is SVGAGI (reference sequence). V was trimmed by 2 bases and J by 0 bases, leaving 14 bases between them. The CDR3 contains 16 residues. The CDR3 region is CASSYIGGLSSYEQYF. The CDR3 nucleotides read TGTGCCAGCAGTTACATTGGAGGGCTCAGCTCCTACGAGCAGTACTTC.

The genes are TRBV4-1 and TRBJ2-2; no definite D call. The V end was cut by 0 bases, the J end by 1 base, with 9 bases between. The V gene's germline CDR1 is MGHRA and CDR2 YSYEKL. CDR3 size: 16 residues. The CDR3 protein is CASSQDRAENTGELFF. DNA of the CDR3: TGCGCCAGCAGCCAAGATCGGGCAGAGAACACCGGGGAGCTGTTTTTT.

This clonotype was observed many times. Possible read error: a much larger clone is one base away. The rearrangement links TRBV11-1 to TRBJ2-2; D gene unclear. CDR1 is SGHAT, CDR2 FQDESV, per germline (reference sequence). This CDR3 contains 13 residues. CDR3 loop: CAGSLVNTGELFF. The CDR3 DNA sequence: TGTGCCGGCAGCTTAGTAAACACCGGGGAGCTGTTTTTT.

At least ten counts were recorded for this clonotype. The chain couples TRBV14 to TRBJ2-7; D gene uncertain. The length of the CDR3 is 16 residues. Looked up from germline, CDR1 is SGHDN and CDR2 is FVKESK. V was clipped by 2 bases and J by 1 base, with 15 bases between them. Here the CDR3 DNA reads TGTGCCAGCAGCCAACTCAACTGGCCCGGGTCCTACGAGCAGTACTTC. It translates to CASSQLNWPGSYEQYF.

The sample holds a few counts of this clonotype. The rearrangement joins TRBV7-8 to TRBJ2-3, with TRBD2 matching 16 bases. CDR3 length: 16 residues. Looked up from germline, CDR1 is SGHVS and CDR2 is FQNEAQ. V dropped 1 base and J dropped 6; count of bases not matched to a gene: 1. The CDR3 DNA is TGTGCCAGCAGCTTAGGGGGACTAGCGGGAGGGGATACGCAGTATTTT. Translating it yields CASSLGGLAGGDTQYF.

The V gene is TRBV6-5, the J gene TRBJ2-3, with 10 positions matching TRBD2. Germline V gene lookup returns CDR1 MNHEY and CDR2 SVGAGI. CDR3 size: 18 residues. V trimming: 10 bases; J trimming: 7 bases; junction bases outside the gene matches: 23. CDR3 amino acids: CATSPVPGRLAGVHTQYF. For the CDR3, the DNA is TGTGCCACCAGCCCCGTTCCTGGGCGCCTAGCGGGAGTACATACGCAGTATTTT.

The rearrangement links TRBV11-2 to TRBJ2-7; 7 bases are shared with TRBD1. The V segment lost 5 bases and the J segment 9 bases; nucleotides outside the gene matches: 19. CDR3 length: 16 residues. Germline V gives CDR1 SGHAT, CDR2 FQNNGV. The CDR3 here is CASSKTGDRESSGQYF. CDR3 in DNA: TGTGCCAGCAGCAAGACCGGTGACAGGGAATCGAGCGGGCAGTACTTC. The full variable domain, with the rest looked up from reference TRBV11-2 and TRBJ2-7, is EAGVAQSPRYKIIEKRQSVAFWCNPISGHATLYWYQQILGQGPKLLIQFQNNGVVDDSQLPKDRFSAERLKGVDSTLKIQPAKLEDSAVYLCASSKTGDRESSGQYFGPGTRLTVT.

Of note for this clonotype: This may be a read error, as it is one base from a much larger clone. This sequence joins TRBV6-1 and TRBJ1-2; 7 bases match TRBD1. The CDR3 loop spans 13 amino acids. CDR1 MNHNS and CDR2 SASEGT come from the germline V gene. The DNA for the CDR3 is TGTGCCAGCAGACCGACAGGGTCCTATGGCAACACCTTC. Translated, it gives CASRPTGSYGNTF.

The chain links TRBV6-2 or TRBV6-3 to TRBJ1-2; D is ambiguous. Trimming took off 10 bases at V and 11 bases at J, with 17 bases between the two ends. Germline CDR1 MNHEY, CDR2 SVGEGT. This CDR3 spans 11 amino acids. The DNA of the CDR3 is TGTGCCAACAATCCCGGACGGACTTACACCTTC. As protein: CANNPGRTYTF.

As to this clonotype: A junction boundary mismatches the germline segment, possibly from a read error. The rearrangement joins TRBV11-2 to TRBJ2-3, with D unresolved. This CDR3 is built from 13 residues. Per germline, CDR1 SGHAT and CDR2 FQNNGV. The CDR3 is CASSSTGLGTQYF. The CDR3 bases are TGTGCCAGCAGCTCAACCGGCTTGGGTACGCAGTATTTC.

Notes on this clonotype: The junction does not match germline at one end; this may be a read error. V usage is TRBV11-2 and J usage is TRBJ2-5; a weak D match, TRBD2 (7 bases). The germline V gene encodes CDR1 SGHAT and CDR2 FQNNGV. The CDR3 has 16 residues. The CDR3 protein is CASSLQGWGGSETLHF. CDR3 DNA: TGTGCCAGCAGCTTGCAAGGGTGGGGGGGCTCGGAGACCCTGCACTTC.

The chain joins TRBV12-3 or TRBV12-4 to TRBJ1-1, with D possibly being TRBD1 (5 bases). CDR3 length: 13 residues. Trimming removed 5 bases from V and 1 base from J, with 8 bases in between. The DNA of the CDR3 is TGTGCCAGCAGTCGGGACGAGAACACTGAAGCTTTCTTT. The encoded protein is CASSRDENTEAFF.

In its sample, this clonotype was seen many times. CDR3 sequence reads: CASSEAAHQSSYEQYF. The CDR3 bases are TGTGCCAGCAGTGAAGCAGCACACCAGAGCTCCTACGAGCAGTACTTC. The chain combines TRBV6-1 with TRBJ2-7, with D hard to call. Germline CDR1 and CDR2: MNHNS and SASEGT. The CDR3 covers 16 residues. V lost 0 bases to trimming and J lost 0 bases, with 12 bases between them.

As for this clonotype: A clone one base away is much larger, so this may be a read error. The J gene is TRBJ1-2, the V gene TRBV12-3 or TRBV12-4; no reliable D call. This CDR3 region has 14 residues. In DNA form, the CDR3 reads TGTGCCAGCGGTTTAGAACAAGGCCGCGATGGCTACACCTTC. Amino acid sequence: CASGLEQGRDGYTF.

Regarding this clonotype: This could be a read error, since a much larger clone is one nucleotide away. The CDR3 sequence: CSVPWRRSYNEQFF. The CDR3 nucleotides read TGCAGCGTTCCCTGGAGGCGATCCTACAATGAGCAGTTCTTC. The rearrangement joins TRBV29-1 to TRBJ2-1; D possibly corresponds to TRBD2 (5 bases). Germline V gives CDR1 SQVTM, CDR2 ANQGSEA. The CDR3 consists of 14 residues. The V end was cut by 5 bases, the J end by 1 base, with 12 bases between.